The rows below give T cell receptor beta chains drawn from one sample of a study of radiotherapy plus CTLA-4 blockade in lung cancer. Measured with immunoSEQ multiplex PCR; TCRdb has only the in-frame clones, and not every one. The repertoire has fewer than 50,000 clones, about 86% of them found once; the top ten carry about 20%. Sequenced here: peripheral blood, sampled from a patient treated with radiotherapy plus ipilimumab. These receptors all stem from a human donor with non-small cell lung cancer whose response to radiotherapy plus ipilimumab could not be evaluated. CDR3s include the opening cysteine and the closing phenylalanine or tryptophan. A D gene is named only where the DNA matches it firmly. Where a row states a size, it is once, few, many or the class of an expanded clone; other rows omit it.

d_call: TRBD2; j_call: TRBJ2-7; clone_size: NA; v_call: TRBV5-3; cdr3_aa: CARSPIAGDLSYEQYF; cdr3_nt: TGTGCCAGAAGCCCCATAGCGGGAGATTTGTCCTACGAGCAGTACTTC
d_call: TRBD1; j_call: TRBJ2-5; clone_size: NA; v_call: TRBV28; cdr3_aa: CASRSGQGISETQYF; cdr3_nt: TGTGCCAGCAGATCCGGACAGGGGATTTCGGAGACCCAGTACTTC
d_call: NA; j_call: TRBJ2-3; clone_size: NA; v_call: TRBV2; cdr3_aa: CASSRRTDLLYF; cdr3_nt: TGTGCCAGCAGTAGAAGGACAGACCTACTGTATTTT
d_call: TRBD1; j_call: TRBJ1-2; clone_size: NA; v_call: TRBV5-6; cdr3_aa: CASSLGGGSPSYTF; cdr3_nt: TGTGCCAGCAGCTTAGGGGGCGGTAGTCCGAGCTACACCTTC
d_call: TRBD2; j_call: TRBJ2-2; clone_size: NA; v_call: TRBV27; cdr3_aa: CASSFYGGSRELFF; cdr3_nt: TGTGCCAGCAGTTTCTATGGCGGGAGCCGGGAGCTGTTTTTT
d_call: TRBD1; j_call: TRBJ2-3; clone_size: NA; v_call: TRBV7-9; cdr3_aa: CASSPKVGQGADTQYF; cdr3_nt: TGTGCCAGCAGCCCAAAAGTGGGACAGGGGGCAGATACGCAGTATTTT
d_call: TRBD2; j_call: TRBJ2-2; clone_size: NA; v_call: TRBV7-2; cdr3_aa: CASSLDGRRGGELFF; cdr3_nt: TGTGCCAGCAGCTTAGACGGGAGGAGAGGCGGGGAGCTGTTTTTT
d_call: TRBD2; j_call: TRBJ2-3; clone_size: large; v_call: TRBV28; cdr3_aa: CASSIPGLYTDTQYF; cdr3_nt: TGTGCCAGCAGCATCCCGGGACTATACACAGATACGCAGTATTTT
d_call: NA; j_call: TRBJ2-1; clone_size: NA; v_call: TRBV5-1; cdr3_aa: CASSLLQGYGEQFF; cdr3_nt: TGCGCCAGCAGCTTGTTGCAGGGGTATGGCGAGCAGTTCTTC
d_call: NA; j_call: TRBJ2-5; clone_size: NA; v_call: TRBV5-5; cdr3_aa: CASSLDPTGATQYF; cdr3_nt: TGTGCCAGCAGCTTGGATCCCACTGGTGCCACCCAGTACTTC
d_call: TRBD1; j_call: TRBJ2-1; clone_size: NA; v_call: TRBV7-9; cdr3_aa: CASSPQGYNEQFF; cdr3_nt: TGTGCCAGCAGCCCACAGGGGTACAATGAGCAGTTCTTC
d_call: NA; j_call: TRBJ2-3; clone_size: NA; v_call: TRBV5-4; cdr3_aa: CASSPDYPTDTQYF; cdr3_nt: TGTGCCAGCAGCCCGGACTACCCCACAGATACGCAGTATTTT
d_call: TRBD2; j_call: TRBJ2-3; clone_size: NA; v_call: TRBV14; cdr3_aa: CASSQDFVRAGAVDTQYF; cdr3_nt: TGTGCCAGCAGCCAAGATTTTGTACGAGCGGGAGCGGTAGATACGCAGTATTTT
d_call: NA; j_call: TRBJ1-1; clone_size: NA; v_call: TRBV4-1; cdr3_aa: CASSQGQKNTEAFF; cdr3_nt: TGCGCCAGCAGCCAAGGGCAGAAGAACACTGAAGCTTTCTTT
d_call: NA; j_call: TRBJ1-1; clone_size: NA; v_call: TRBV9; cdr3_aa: CASSVVGSWAILEAFF; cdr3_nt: TGTGCCAGCAGCGTAGTCGGGAGTTGGGCGATTCTTGAAGCTTTCTTT
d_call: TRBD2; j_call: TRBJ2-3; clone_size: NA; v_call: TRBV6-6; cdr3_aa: CASSYFNGGADTQYF; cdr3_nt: TGTGCCAGCAGTTACTTCAACGGGGGGGCAGATACGCAGTATTTT
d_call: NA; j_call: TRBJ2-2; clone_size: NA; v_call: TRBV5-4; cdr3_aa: CASGHPAGDTGELFF; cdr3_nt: TGTGCCAGCGGCCACCCAGCAGGGGACACCGGGGAGCTGTTTTTT
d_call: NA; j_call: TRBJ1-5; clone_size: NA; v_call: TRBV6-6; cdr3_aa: CASSSPDRVSNQPQHF; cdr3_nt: TGTGCCAGCAGTTCCCCGGACAGAGTAAGCAATCAGCCCCAGCATTTT
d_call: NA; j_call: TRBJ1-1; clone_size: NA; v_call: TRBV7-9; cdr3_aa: CASSRNTEAFF; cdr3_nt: TGTGCCAGCAGCCGTAACACTGAAGCTTTCTTT
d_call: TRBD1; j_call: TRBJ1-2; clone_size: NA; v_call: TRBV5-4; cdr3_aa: CASSLVEVGTGVSYGYTF; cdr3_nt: TGTGCCAGCAGCTTGGTGGAGGTAGGGACAGGGGTTTCCTATGGCTACACCTTC
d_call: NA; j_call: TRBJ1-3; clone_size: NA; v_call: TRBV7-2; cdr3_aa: CASRSHGGNTIYF; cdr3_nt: TGTGCCAGCAGAAGCCACGGGGGAAACACCATATATTTT
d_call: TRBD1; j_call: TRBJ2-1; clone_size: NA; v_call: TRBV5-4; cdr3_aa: CASAGTGNYNEQFF; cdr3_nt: TGTGCCAGCGCGGGGACAGGAAACTACAATGAGCAGTTCTTC